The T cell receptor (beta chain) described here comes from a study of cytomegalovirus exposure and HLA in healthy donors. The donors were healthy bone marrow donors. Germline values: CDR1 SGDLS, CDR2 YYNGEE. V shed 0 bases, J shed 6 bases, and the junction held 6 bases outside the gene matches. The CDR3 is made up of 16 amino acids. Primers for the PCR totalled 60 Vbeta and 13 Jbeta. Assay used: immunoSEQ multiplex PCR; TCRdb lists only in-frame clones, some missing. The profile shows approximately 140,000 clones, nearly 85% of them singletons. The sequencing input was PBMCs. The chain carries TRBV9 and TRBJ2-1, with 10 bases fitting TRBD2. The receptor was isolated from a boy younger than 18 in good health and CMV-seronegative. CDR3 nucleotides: TGTGCCAGCAGCGTAGAAGCGGGAGGGTTTACCAATGAGCAGTTCTTC. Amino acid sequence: CASSVEAGGFTNEQFF. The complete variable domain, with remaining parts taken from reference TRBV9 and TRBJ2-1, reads DSGVTQTPKHLITATGQRVTLRCSPRSGDLSVYWYQQSLDQGLQFLIQYYNGEERAKGNILERFSAQQFPDLHSELNLSSLELGDSALYFCASSVEAGGFTNEQFFGPGTRLTVL.